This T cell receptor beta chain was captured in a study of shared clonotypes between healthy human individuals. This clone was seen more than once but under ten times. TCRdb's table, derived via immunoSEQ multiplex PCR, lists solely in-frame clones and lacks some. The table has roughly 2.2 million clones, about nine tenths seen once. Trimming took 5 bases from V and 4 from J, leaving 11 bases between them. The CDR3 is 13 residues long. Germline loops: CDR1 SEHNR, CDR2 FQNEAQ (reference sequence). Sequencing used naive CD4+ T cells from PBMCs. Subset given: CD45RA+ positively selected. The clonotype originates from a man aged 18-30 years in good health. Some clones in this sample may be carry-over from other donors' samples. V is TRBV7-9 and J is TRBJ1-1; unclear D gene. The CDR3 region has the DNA TGTGCCAGCAGCCCCCAGATTGCCACTGAAGCTTTCTTT. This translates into CASSPQIATEAFF.